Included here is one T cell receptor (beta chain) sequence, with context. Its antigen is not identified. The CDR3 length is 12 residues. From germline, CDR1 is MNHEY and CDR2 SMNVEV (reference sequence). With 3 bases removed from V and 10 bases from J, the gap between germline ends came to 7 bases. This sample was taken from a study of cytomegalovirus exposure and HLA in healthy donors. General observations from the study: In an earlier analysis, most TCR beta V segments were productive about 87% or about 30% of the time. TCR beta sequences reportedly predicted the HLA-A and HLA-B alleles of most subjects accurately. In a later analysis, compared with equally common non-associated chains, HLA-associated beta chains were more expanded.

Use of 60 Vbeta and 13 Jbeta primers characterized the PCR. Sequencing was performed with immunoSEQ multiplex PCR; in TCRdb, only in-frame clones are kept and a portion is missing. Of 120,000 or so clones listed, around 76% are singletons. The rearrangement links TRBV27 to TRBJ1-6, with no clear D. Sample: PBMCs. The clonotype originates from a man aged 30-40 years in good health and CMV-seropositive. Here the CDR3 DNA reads TGTGCCAGCAGTTTTAGCGGATCACCCCTCCACTTT. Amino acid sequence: CASSFSGSPLHF.